Sequencing of this T cell receptor (beta chain) was carried out in a study of T cell responses to AZD1222 COVID-19 vaccine. Findings and caveats of the study: CD4 TCRs linked to vaccination spanned spike, dominating at 160-218 and 743-854.

Germline V CDR1 and CDR2: MDHEN, SYDVKM. V was clipped by 10 bases and J by 4 bases, with 17 bases between them. CDR3 length equals 13 residues. Notes on this clone: Its target is unknown.

Assay: immunoSEQ multiplex PCR; the TCRdb copy retains only in-frame clones and omits some. The sample records roughly 79,000 clones, 60% to 80% being singletons. This clonotype was sampled from an adult in good health. The V gene is TRBV28, the J gene TRBJ2-7; no clear D gene. Material: peripheral blood, obtained on day 0 of AZD1222 vaccination. The CDR3 spells CATLPPLRYEQYF. The CDR3 DNA follows: TGTGCCACCCTACCGCCGCTCAGATACGAGCAGTACTTC. Based on the CDR3 plus reference TRBV28 and TRBJ2-7, the full variable domain is DVKVTQSSRYLVKRTGEKVFLECVQDMDHENMFWYRQDPGLGLRLIYFSYDVKMKEKGDIPEGYSVSREKKERFSLILESASTNQTSMYLCATLPPLRYEQYFGPGTRLTVT.